Many counts were recorded for the clone carrying this TCR beta chain. Its antigen is as yet unknown. Each CDR3 protein gets one entry after TCRdb re-called the reads with MiXCR. This sample carries some 800,000 distinct CDR3 sequences, almost 30% of them seen once, and the ten largest clones take roughly 14%. The sample originates from a study of T cell repertoires in cytomegalovirus infection. Looking at the study overall: CMV epitopes used comprised recently identified HLA-C-restricted ones and well-studied HLA-B-restricted ones. Indications came from public TCR beta signatures; they pointed to CMV infection and to a matching HLA type.

CDR1 SEHNR and CDR2 FQNEAQ come from the germline V gene (reference sequence). The V gene end was trimmed by 6 bases and the J gene end by 1 base; junction bases not matched to a gene: 7. The CDR3 loop spans 16 amino acids. Study findings and constraints: Cumulative frequency of public TCR beta families picked out carriers of CMV plus the relevant HLA. The ex vivo response showed dominance by HLA-C-restricted CMV-specific TCR beta clonotypes.

The clonotype originates from a human donor in good health (CMV status not recorded). Some clones in this sample may be carry-over from other donors' samples. Sequencing was performed on cultured CD8+ T cells from PBMCs, taken from culture after CMV antigen stimulation. The V call is TRBV7-9, the J call TRBJ2-1, with TRBD2 identical over 9 bases. The CDR3 DNA is TGTGCCAGCAGTCCCGCGGGGGGGCCTTCCTACAATGAGCAGTTCTTC. This codes for CASSPAGGPSYNEQFF.